This T cell receptor beta chain appears in the sequencing data of a study of CD8 T cells in Susac syndrome. It was with random hexamers that roughly 0.5 to 1 ug RNA was reverse transcribed. A single record per CDR3 protein comes from TCRdb applying MiXCR to the immunoSEQ multiplex PCR reads. The sample carries 250,000 to 300,000 distinct CDR3 sequences, about 85% recorded once. Sequencing of TCR beta was undertaken in CD8+ and CD4+ T cells derived from blood. The receptor was isolated from a human donor with multiple sclerosis. Sequenced: CD8+ T cells from PBMCs.

The CDR3 loop reads CASSQDISVAQNTEAFF. In nucleotides, the CDR3 is TGCGCCAGCAGCCAAGATATTAGTGTGGCACAGAACACTGAAGCTTTCTTT. The chain combines TRBV4-1 with TRBJ1-1; D not certain. The germline V and J ends were trimmed by 0 bases and 1 base, with 15 bases remaining between them. Germline lookup yields CDR1 MGHRA and CDR2 YSYEKL. This CDR3 has 17 residues.